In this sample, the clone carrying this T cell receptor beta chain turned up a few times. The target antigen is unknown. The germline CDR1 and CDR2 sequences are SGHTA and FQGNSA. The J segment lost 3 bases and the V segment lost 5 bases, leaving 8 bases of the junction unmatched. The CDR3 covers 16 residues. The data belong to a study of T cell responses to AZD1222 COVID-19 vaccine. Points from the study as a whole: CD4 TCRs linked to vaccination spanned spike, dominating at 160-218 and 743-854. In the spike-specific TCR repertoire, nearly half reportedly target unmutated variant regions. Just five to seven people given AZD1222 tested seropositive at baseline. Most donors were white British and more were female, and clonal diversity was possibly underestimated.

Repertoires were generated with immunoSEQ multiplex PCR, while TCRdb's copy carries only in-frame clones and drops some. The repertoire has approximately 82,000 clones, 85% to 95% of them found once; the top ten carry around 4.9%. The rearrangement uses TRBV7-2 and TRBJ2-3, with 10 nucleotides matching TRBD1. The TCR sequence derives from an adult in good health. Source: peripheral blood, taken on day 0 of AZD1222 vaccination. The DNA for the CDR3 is TGTGCCAGCAGCGCCCGGACAGGGGGTCCGACAGATACGCAGTATTTT. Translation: CASSARTGGPTDTQYF.